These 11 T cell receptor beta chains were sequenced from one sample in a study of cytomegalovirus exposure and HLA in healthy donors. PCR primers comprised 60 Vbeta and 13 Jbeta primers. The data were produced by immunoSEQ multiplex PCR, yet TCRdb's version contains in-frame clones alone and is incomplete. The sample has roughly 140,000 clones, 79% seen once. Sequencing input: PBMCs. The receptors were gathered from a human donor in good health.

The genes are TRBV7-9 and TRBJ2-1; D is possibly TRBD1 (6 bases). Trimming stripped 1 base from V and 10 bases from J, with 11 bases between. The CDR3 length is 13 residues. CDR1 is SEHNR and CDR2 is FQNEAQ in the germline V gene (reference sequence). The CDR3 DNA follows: TGTGCCAGCAGCTTAGATCTAGGGGGAGAGCAGTTCTTC. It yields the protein CASSLDLGGEQFF.

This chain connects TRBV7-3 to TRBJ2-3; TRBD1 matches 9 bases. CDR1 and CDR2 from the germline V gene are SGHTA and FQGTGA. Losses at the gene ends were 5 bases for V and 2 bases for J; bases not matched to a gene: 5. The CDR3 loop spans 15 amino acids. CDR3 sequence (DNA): TGTGCCAGCAGCCGAGACAGGGGGGTCACAGATACGCAGTATTTT. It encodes CASSRDRGVTDTQYF.

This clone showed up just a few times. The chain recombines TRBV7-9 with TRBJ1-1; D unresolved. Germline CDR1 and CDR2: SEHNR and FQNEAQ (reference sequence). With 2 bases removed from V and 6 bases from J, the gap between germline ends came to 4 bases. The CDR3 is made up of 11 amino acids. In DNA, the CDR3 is TGTGCCAGCAGCTTACATCCTGAAGCTTTCTTT. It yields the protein CASSLHPEAFF.

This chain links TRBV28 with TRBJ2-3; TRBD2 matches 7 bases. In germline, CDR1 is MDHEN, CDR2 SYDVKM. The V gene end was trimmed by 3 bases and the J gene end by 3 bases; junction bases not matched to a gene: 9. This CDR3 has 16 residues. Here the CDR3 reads CASSFKRGEQTDTQYF. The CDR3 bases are TGTGCCAGCAGTTTTAAACGGGGGGAACAGACAGATACGCAGTATTTT.

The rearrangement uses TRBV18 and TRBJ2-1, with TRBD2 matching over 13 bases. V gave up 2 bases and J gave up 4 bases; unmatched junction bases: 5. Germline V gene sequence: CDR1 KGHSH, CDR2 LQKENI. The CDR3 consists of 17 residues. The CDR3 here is CASSPAGLAGQYNEQFF. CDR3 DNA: TGTGCCAGCTCACCAGCGGGACTAGCGGGGCAGTACAATGAGCAGTTCTTC.

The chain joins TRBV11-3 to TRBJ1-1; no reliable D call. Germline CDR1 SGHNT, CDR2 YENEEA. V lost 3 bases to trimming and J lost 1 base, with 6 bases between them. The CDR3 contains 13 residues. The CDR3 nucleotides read TGTGCCAGCAGCTTTACATCGAACACTGAAGCTTTCTTT. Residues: CASSFTSNTEAFF.

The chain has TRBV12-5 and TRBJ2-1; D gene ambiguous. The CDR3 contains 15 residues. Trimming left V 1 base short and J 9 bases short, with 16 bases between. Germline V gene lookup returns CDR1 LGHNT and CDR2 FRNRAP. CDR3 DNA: TGTGCTAGTGGTTTGGAGAGGTTCCCATCGGGTGAGCAGTTCTTC. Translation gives CASGLERFPSGEQFF.

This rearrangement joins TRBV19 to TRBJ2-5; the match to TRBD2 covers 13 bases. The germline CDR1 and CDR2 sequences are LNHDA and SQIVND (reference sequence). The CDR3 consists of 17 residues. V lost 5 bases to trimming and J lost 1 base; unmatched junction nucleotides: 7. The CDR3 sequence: CASSQGTSGVLQETQYF. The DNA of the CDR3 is TGTGCCAGTAGTCAGGGGACTAGCGGGGTGCTCCAAGAGACCCAGTACTTC.

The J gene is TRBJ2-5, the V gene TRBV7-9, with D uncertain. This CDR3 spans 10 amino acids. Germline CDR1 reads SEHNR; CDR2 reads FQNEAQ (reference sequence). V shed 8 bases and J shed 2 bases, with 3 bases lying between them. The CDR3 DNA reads TGTGCCAGCGCGCAAGAGACCCAGTACTTC. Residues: CASAQETQYF.

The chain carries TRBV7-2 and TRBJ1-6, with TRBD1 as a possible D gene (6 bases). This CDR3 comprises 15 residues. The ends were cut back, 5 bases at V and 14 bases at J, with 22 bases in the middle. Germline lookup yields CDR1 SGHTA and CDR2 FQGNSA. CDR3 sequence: CASSQMKTGFTSLHF. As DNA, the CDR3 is TGTGCCAGCAGCCAAATGAAGACAGGTTTTACGTCCCTCCACTTT. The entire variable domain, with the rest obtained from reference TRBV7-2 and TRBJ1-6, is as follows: GAGVSQSPSNKVTEKGKDVELRCDPISGHTALYWYRQSLGQGLEFLIYFQGNSAPDKSGLPSDRFSAERTGGSVSTLTIQRTQQEDSAVYLCASSQMKTGFTSLHFGNGTRLTVT.

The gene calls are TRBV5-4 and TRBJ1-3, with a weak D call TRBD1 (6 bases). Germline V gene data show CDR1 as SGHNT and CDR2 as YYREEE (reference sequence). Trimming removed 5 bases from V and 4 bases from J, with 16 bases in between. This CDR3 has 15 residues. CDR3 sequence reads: CASSSGTTSGNTIYF. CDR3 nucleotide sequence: TGTGCCAGCAGTTCCGGGACAACGAGCGGAAACACCATATATTTT.